The 22 T cell receptor beta chains below all came from one sample that was sequenced in a study of breast tumors, draining lymph nodes, adjacent tissues (dated by TCRdb to between 2015 and 2016). Lymph node samples were obtained from the axillary draining lymph nodes of breast cancer patients. Library method: multiplex PCR. The instrument was an Illumina HiSeq 2000. The public reads were reprocessed in TCRdb via fastp at Q25 and MiXCR, keeping in-frame beta chains. One record per CDR3 amino acid sequence lists the most common genes and DNA. The sample contains some 140,000 distinct CDR3 sequences, around 24% of them found a single time. The ten largest clones take up around 2.7% of the sample. Sequenced material: axillary lymph node tissue. The source is a female donor with breast cancer. Some clones in this sample may be carry-over from other donors' samples.

This clonotype has only a few counts. DNA for the CDR3: TGTGCCAGCCGCCAAGGGGGGTCTGAGACCCAGTACTTC. Translated, it gives CASRQGGSETQYF. The genes are TRBV6-2 or TRBV6-3 and TRBJ2-5; TRBD1 or TRBD2 may be the D gene (6 bases each). Trimming pared 8 bases from V and 5 bases from J, leaving 15 bases between. The CDR3 runs to 13 residues. In germline, CDR1 is MNHEY, CDR2 SVGEGT.

This clonotype came up many times. The V and J genes are TRBV12-3 or TRBV12-4 and TRBJ2-3, with 8 nucleotides matching TRBD2. This CDR3 contains 16 residues. J lost 2 bases, V lost 5 bases, and 9 bases had no gene match. The CDR3 protein is CASSNPGTRNTDTQYF. The CDR3 DNA reads as TGTGCCAGCAGTAATCCCGGGACTAGGAACACAGATACGCAGTATTTT.

As regards this clonotype: One end of the junction varies from germline; a read error may be responsible. The chain links TRBV6-1 to TRBJ1-5; D ambiguous. The CDR3 is 14 amino acids. Germline lookup yields CDR1 MNHNS and CDR2 SASEGT. The CDR3 here is CASSEAWGDQPQQF. For the CDR3, the DNA is TGTGCCAGCAGTGAAGCATGGGGAGATCAGCCCCAGCAGTTT.

Only a few counts were recorded for this clonotype. The chain couples TRBV29-1 to TRBJ2-5, with 8 bases identical to TRBD2. In germline, CDR1 is SQVTM, CDR2 ANQGSEA. The CDR3 runs to 13 residues. Trimming at V came to 7 bases and at J to 7 bases, leaving 11 bases not matched to a gene. CDR3 protein: CSALSRGGGTQYF. The CDR3 coding sequence is TGCAGCGCTCTTTCCCGGGGGGGAGGGACCCAGTACTTC.

This clonotype was picked up many times. The chain carries TRBV10-3 and TRBJ2-7, with 10 bases fitting TRBD2. Germline V gene sequence: CDR1 ENHRY, CDR2 SYGVKD. There are 16 residues in the CDR3. The junction had 6 bases not matched to a gene; V was cut back by 4 bases and J by 0 bases. CDR3 sequence (DNA): TGTGCCATCAGTGGGACTAGCGGCGACTCCTCCTACGAGCAGTACTTC. Its translation: CAISGTSGDSSYEQYF.

The count of this clonotype is one. A much bigger clone sits one base away, suggesting this may be a read error. V usage is TRBV2 and J usage is TRBJ2-3; D ambiguous. The J call may be wrong; the DNA end is better matched by TRBJ1-5. CDR1 and CDR2 from the germline V gene are SNHLY and FYNNEI. The CDR3 covers 11 residues. CDR3 in DNA: TGTGCCAGAACACCCACAGATACGCAGCATTTT. Its protein product is CARTPTDTQHF.

With regard to this clonotype: This may be a read error, as it is one base from a much larger clone. The V gene is TRBV25-1, the J gene TRBJ2-1; D unclear. The CDR3 sequence is 14 residues long. Germline V CDR1 and CDR2: MGHDK, SYGVNS. V was shortened by 4 bases and J by 5 bases, with 12 bases between the two germline ends. The CDR3 region is CASSGWGRDNEQFF. Here the CDR3 DNA reads TGTGCCAGCAGTGGATGGGGTAGGGACAATGAGCAGTTCTTC.

As regards this clonotype: A much larger clone differs from this one at a single base, so this may be a read error. The gene calls are TRBV11-2 and TRBJ2-1, with 8 bases fitting TRBD2. The trim removed 2 bases at V and 1 base at J, leaving 10 bases unmatched. CDR1 is SGHAT and CDR2 is FQNNGV in the germline V gene. The CDR3 extends over 18 amino acids. The CDR3 sequence: CASSLRALRGGSYNEQFF. In DNA, the CDR3 is TGTGCCAGCAGCTTAAGGGCCCTACGGGGGGGGTCCTACAATGAGCAGTTCTTC.

This clonotype was seen ten or more times. The chain carries TRBV2 and TRBJ1-4; D is ambiguous. The germline V and J ends were trimmed by 8 bases and 4 bases, with 17 bases remaining between them. Germline lookup yields CDR1 SNHLY and CDR2 FYNNEI. The length of the CDR3 is 15 residues. CDR3 sequence: CASAKGNSFNEKLFF. The CDR3 nucleotides read TGTGCCAGCGCTAAAGGGAACAGTTTTAATGAAAAACTGTTTTTT.

The V call is TRBV3-1, the J call TRBJ1-5; D is undetermined. Trimming shortened V by 3 bases and J by 1 base, and 7 bases separated the two germline ends. Germline V CDR1 and CDR2: LGHDT, YNNKEL (reference sequence). The CDR3 spans 14 residues. CDR3 in DNA: TGTGCCAGCAGCCAGGGTTTAAGCAATCAGCCCCAGCATTTT. Translation: CASSQGLSNQPQHF.

The V and J genes are TRBV5-4 and TRBJ2-5; TRBD2 matches at 8 bases. The V and J ends lost 3 bases and 7 bases, in that order; junction bases with no gene match: 11. The CDR3 runs 15 residues. Per the germline V gene, CDR1 is SGHNT and CDR2 is YYREEE (reference sequence). CDR3 protein: CASSSPVGGGGTQYF. The CDR3 bases are TGTGCCAGCAGCTCCCCCGTCGGGGGGGGGGGGACCCAGTACTTC.

This clonotype has ten or more counts. At one of its ends the junction is not consistent with the germline gene, which may arise from a read error. V and J are TRBV7-7 and TRBJ2-1; D unresolved. The CDR3 runs to 15 residues. Per the germline V gene, CDR1 is SSHAT and CDR2 is FNYEAQ (reference sequence). The DNA for the CDR3 is TGTGCTAGCAGCCCAGGTCCGAGCTCCTACAATGAGCAGTTCTTC. Translation: CASSPGPSSYNEQFF.

This clonotype has a count of ten or more. The chain has TRBV6-6 and TRBJ1-5; weak D call: TRBD1 (6 bases). Germline lookup yields CDR1 MNHNY and CDR2 SVGAGI (reference sequence). The CDR3 length is 14 residues. The V gene lost 0 bases and the J gene lost 7 bases, with 10 bases spanning the gap. The CDR3 coding sequence is TGTGCCAGCAGTTACTCGGCCGACAGGCAGCCCCAGCATTTT. Translating gives CASSYSADRQPQHF.

This clonotype was detected ten times or more. The chain has TRBV6-5 and TRBJ2-7; TRBD1 aligns across 11 bases. V was clipped by 6 bases and J by 2 bases; unmatched bases: 3. The CDR3 totals 14 residues. The germline gives CDR1 MNHEY, CDR2 SVGAGI. The CDR3 spells CASRGTGGAYEQYF. The DNA of the CDR3 is TGTGCCAGCAGGGGGACAGGGGGGGCCTACGAGCAGTACTTC.

The table lists this clonotype with many counts. The rearrangement joins TRBV20-1 to TRBJ2-7; D perhaps matches TRBD2 (5 bases). The CDR3 runs 16 residues. Germline lookup yields CDR1 DFQATT and CDR2 SNEGSKA (reference sequence). Trimming took off 1 base at V and 0 bases at J, with 16 bases between the two ends. CDR3 sequence (DNA): TGCAGTGCTAGAGGCAGCGGAAATCTCTTCTCCTACGAGCAGTACTTC. Encoded protein: CSARGSGNLFSYEQYF.

This clonotype occurred many times. The chain has TRBV6-2 or TRBV6-3 and TRBJ2-3, with a possible D match to TRBD2 (6 bases). CDR1 is MNHEY and CDR2 is SVGEGT in the germline V gene. V was clipped by 5 bases and J by 8 bases, with 17 bases between them. The CDR3 totals 14 residues. This CDR3 is CASSTRTTRGTQYF. The CDR3 DNA is TGTGCCAGCAGTACACGGACTACTCGTGGTACGCAGTATTTT.

This clonotype was counted at least ten times. This chain connects TRBV7-9 to TRBJ2-1; possible D gene TRBD2, 6 bases. CDR1 is SEHNR and CDR2 is FQNEAQ in the germline V gene (reference sequence). The CDR3 spans 17 residues. V was pared by 5 bases and J by 0 bases, with 17 bases between. CDR3 coding DNA: TGTGCCAGCAGCAAGTGGCTAGCGCTGAGCTCCTACAATGAGCAGTTCTTC. As protein: CASSKWLALSSYNEQFF.

This clonotype was seen a handful of times. The V and J genes are TRBV27 and TRBJ2-2, with D possibly being TRBD1 or TRBD2 (6 bases each). CDR3 size: 16 residues. The V and J ends lost 0 bases and 7 bases respectively, with 15 bases between them. Germline-derived CDR1 and CDR2 are MNHEY and SMNVEV (reference sequence). The CDR3 loop reads CASSLSSIGGYGELFF. CDR3 DNA sequence: TGTGCCAGCAGTTTATCGAGCATCGGGGGCTACGGGGAGCTGTTTTTT.

On this clonotype itself: This may be a read error, as it is one base from a much larger clone. V is TRBV27 and J is TRBJ1-4, with 8 bases aligning to TRBD1. The CDR3 loop spans 15 amino acids. Trimming at V came to 6 bases and at J to 5 bases, leaving 8 bases not matched to a gene. From germline, CDR1 is MNHEY and CDR2 SMNVEV (reference sequence). CDR3 coding DNA: TGTGCCAGCAGCGCGCCGGGACAGGAGAATGAAAAACTGTTTTTT. As protein: CASSAPGQENEKLFF.

This clonotype came up many times. The chain is built from TRBV24-1 and TRBJ2-1; 9 nucleotides match TRBD2. V dropped 0 bases and J dropped 8; count of bases not matched to a gene: 4. The length of the CDR3 is 15 residues. Germline CDR1 and CDR2: KGHDR and SFDVKD. CDR3 region: CATSDLPSGTDEQFF. The CDR3 DNA follows: TGTGCCACCAGTGATTTGCCTAGCGGGACAGATGAGCAGTTCTTC.

This clonotype was recorded many times. This chain joins TRBV4-1 and TRBJ2-3, with D unclear. The ends were cut back, 0 bases at V and 4 bases at J, with 20 bases in the middle. CDR3 length: 18 residues. The germline V gene encodes CDR1 MGHRA and CDR2 YSYEKL. For the CDR3, the DNA is TGCGCCAGCAGCCAAGAGTACGGTCAGTGGGGTTTATCAGATACGCAGTATTTT. Its translation: CASSQEYGQWGLSDTQYF.

At least ten counts were recorded for this clonotype. The rearrangement joins TRBV10-3 to TRBJ2-7; a weak D match, TRBD1 (5 bases). V was cut by 4 bases and J by 7 bases, with 11 bases left in between. Germline CDR1 ENHRY, CDR2 SYGVKD. The CDR3 totals 12 residues. This CDR3 reads CAISGQGEEQYF. DNA of the CDR3: TGTGCCATCAGTGGGCAAGGGGAAGAGCAGTACTTC.